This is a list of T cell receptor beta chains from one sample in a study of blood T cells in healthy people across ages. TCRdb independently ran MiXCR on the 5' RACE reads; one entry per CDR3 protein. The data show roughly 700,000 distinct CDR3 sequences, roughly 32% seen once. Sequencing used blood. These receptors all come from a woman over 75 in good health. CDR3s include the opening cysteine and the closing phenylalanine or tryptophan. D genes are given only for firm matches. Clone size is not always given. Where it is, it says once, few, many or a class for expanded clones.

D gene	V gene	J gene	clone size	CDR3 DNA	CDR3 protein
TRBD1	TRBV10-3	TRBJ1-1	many	TGTGCCATCAGACCGGGACAGGGAGAGAACACTGAAGCTTTCTTT	CAIRPGQGENTEAFF
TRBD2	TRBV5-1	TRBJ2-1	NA	TGCGCCAGCAGCTCCAGCGGGAATCCATACAATGAGCAGTTCTTC	CASSSSGNPYNEQFF
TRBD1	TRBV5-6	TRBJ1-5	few	TGTGCCAGCAGCTTGTACAGGGGTGGCAATCAGCCCCAGCATTTT	CASSLYRGGNQPQHF
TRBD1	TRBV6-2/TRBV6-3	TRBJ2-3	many	TGTGCCAGCAGTTGGACCGGGACAGGGATGGCAGATACGCAGTATTTT	CASSWTGTGMADTQYF
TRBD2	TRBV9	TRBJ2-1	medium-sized	TGTGCCAGCAGCGTCTCTAGCGGGGGGCCTCTTGGGCAGTTCTTC	CASSVSSGGPLGQFF
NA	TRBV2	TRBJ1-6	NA	TGTGCCAGTGGGGTGGGGGATGGCAATAATTCACCCCTCCACTTT	CASGVGDGNNSPLHF
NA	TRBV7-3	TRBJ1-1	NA	TGTGCCAGCAGCTTAAATTGGGAGGGCGGACTCATCTTGAACACTGAAGCTTTCTTT	CASSLNWEGGLILNTEAFF
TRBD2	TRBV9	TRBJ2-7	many	TGTGCCAGCAGCGTAGCTACGGGGGGGCCCTACGAGCAGTACTTC	CASSVATGGPYEQYF
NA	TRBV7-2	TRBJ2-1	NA	TGTGCCAGCAGCTTAGTAGGGAGAGAGCAGTTCTTC	CASSLVGREQFF
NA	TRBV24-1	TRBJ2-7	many	TGTGCCACCAGTGATTTTCAGGCCGGGGTCTACGAGCAGTACTTC	CATSDFQAGVYEQYF
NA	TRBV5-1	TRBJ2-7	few	TGCGCCAGCAGCTTGGAGCAGAGAAGCTCCTACGAGCAGTACTTC	CASSLEQRSSYEQYF